The 29 T cell receptor beta chains listed next were all sequenced from one sample in a study of blood T cells in healthy people across ages. Combining a sample-barcoded 5' primer with a J-beta primer mix, a second PCR ran for roughly 7 to 12 cycles. TCRdb re-analysed the 5' RACE reads in MiXCR, keeping a single row per CDR3 protein. The data contain 1.5 million to 2 million distinct CDR3 sequences, around half of them singletons. Sequenced input: blood. These receptor sequences come from a woman between 40 and 55 years old in good health.

The rearrangement links TRBV7-2 to TRBJ1-4; TRBD1 is a possible D gene (6 bases). The CDR3 totals 15 residues. V lost 5 bases to trimming and J lost 7 bases, with 17 bases between them. CDR1 and CDR2 from the germline V gene are SGHTA and FQGNSA. The CDR3 region is CASSPWAGVGEKLFF. The CDR3 nucleotides are TGTGCCAGCAGCCCCTGGGCAGGGGTTGGTGAAAAACTGTTTTTT.

This chain connects TRBV4-1 to TRBJ2-2, with 8 bases that match TRBD2. Trimming removed 4 bases from V and 6 bases from J; junction bases left unmatched: 13. Germline lookup yields CDR1 MGHRA and CDR2 YSYEKL. The CDR3 covers 17 residues. Here the CDR3 reads CASSPRERRRGAGELFF. CDR3 nucleotide sequence: TGCGCCAGCAGCCCTCGAGAAAGAAGGCGGGGGGCCGGGGAGCTGTTTTTT.

The chain employs TRBV7-2 and TRBJ2-5; TRBD2 matches 12 bases. CDR1 is SGHTA and CDR2 is FQGNSA in the germline V gene. Trimming removed 5 bases from V and 11 bases from J; junction bases left unmatched: 12. The CDR3 runs 15 residues. The CDR3 loop reads CASSRLAGAYNEQYF. CDR3 bases: TGTGCCAGCAGCCGACTAGCGGGGGCCTACAATGAGCAGTACTTC.

This clonotype was seen a few times. The chain couples TRBV10-3 to TRBJ1-2; D possibly corresponds to TRBD1 (6 bases). This CDR3 spans 13 amino acids. The germline V and J ends were trimmed by 2 bases and 7 bases, with 11 bases remaining between them. In germline, CDR1 is ENHRY, CDR2 SYGVKD. The CDR3 coding sequence is TGTGCCATCAGTGAGGACAGGTCGGGTGGCTACACCTTC. Translating gives CAISEDRSGGYTF.

As regards this clonotype: An end of the junction differs from the germline gene, which may be a read error. The V call is TRBV28, the J call TRBJ2-4; the D is unclear. The CDR3 sequence is 15 residues long. Germline loops: CDR1 MDHEN, CDR2 SYDVKM. This chain's CDR3 is CAGSAQAVAKTIQYF. CDR3 sequence (DNA): TGTGCCGGCAGTGCCCAGGCGGTAGCCAAAACCATTCAGTACTTC. The full variable domain, its missing parts supplied by reference TRBV28 and TRBJ2-4, is DVKVTQSSRYLVKRTGEKVFLECVQDMDHENMFWYRQDPGLGLRLIYFSYDVKMKEKGDIPEGYSVSREKKERFSLILESASTNQTSMYLCAGSAQAVAKTIQYFGAGTRLSVL.

The chain employs TRBV7-2 and TRBJ1-2; perhaps TRBD1 as D (5 bases). This CDR3 contains 14 residues. The germline CDR1 and CDR2 sequences are SGHTA and FQGNSA. V lost 5 bases to trimming and J lost 3 bases, with 13 bases between them. The CDR3 coding sequence is TGTGCCAGCAGCCCCAGACAGCTTTACTATGGCTACACCTTC. It specifies CASSPRQLYYGYTF. The variable domain in full, with the rest retrieved from reference TRBV7-2 and TRBJ1-2, is GAGVSQSPSNKVTEKGKDVELRCDPISGHTALYWYRQSLGQGLEFLIYFQGNSAPDKSGLPSDRFSAERTGGSVSTLTIQRTQQEDSAVYLCASSPRQLYYGYTFGSGTRLTVV.

The V call is TRBV7-9, the J call TRBJ2-5, with 9 bases identical to TRBD2. There are 14 residues in the CDR3. The V gene's germline CDR1 is SEHNR and CDR2 FQNEAQ (reference sequence). The V gene end was trimmed by 5 bases and the J gene end by 5 bases; junction bases not matched to a gene: 6. CDR3 coding DNA: TGTGCCAGCAGCCGCGGGGGGGATCGTGAGACCCAGTACTTC. The encoded protein is CASSRGGDRETQYF.

The J gene is TRBJ1-6, the V gene TRBV20-1; no clear D gene. From germline, CDR1 is DFQATT and CDR2 SNEGSKA (reference sequence). The CDR3 loop spans 14 amino acids. The ends were cut back, 0 bases at V and 6 bases at J, with 9 bases in the middle. The CDR3 DNA follows: TGCAGTGCTAGAGACCCCGACGGTAATTCACCCCTCCACTTT. Amino acids: CSARDPDGNSPLHF.

This chain uses TRBV20-1 with TRBJ1-2; D is unclear. The CDR3 is 13 residues long. Trimming stripped 5 bases from V and 1 base from J, with 11 bases between. Germline lookup yields CDR1 DFQATT and CDR2 SNEGSKA (reference sequence). The CDR3 DNA reads TGCAGTGCTGCCCGGACTGATAACTATGGCTACACCTTC. Amino acid sequence: CSAARTDNYGYTF.

This rearrangement joins TRBV10-2 to TRBJ2-3; D assignment may be TRBD1 or TRBD2 (5 bases each). The CDR3 has 13 amino acids. Germline V gene sequence: CDR1 WSHSY, CDR2 SAAADI. Trimming removed 3 bases from V and 10 bases from J, with 14 bases in between. The CDR3 region has the DNA TGCGCCAGCAGTGATCGAGGGCTAGGGGCGCAGTATTTT. Translation: CASSDRGLGAQYF.

The V call is TRBV5-1, the J call TRBJ2-3, with D perhaps TRBD2 (5 bases). The germline V and J ends were trimmed by 3 bases and 6 bases, with 20 bases remaining between them. The CDR3 spans 16 residues. CDR1 is SGHRS and CDR2 is YFSETQ in the germline V gene. The CDR3 DNA reads TGCGCCAGCAGCTACCTGACGGACTTCCAGAGGGATACGCAGTATTTT. As protein: CASSYLTDFQRDTQYF.

This clonotype appeared a few times. The V gene is TRBV5-1, the J gene TRBJ2-5; D is uncertain. Germline V gene lookup returns CDR1 SGHRS and CDR2 YFSETQ. Trimming took off 4 bases at V and 2 bases at J, with 6 bases between the two ends. The CDR3 has 12 amino acids. CDR3 in amino acids: CASSKAQETQYF. CDR3 in DNA: TGCGCCAGCAGCAAGGCGCAAGAGACCCAGTACTTC.

The V and J genes are TRBV9 and TRBJ2-3; 10 bases line up with TRBD2. CDR1 SGDLS and CDR2 YYNGEE come from the germline V gene. Trimming cost V 0 bases and J 2 bases; bases outside gene matches: 6. CDR3 length: 17 residues. CDR3 nucleotide sequence: TGTGCCAGCAGCGTAGCTCTAGCGGGAGCTACCACAGATACGCAGTATTTT. Translation gives CASSVALAGATTDTQYF.

The chain combines TRBV5-1 with TRBJ2-7; possible D gene TRBD2, 6 bases. The CDR3 runs to 16 residues. Germline CDR1 reads SGHRS; CDR2 reads YFSETQ. The germline V and J ends were trimmed by 0 bases and 5 bases, with 18 bases remaining between them. In DNA form, the CDR3 reads TGCGCCAGCAGCTTGGCCGGGAATAGGGGAGGCAACGAGCAGTACTTC. Its translation is CASSLAGNRGGNEQYF.

The chain links TRBV15 to TRBJ1-2; 7 bases match TRBD1. There are 14 residues in the CDR3. V trimming: 1 base; J trimming: 7 bases; junction bases outside the gene matches: 6. CDR1 and CDR2 from the germline V gene are LNHNV and YYDKDF (reference sequence). The CDR3 region is CATSRGDRVLGYTF. The CDR3 DNA reads as TGTGCCACCAGCAGAGGAGACAGGGTCCTTGGCTACACCTTC.

The gene calls are TRBV5-1 and TRBJ2-1; the D is unclear. This CDR3 is 16 amino acids long. V was trimmed by 0 bases and J by 3 bases, leaving 13 bases between them. Germline V lookup: CDR1 SGHRS, CDR2 YFSETQ. The CDR3: CASSLEVFPGYNEQFF. The CDR3 DNA sequence: TGCGCCAGCAGCTTGGAGGTCTTTCCGGGCTACAATGAGCAGTTCTTC. The whole variable domain, remainder taken from reference TRBV5-1 and TRBJ2-1, is KAGVTQTPRYLIKTRGQQVTLSCSPISGHRSVSWYQQTPGQGLQFLFEYFSETQRNKGNFPGRFSGRQFSNSRSEMNVSTLELGDSALYLCASSLEVFPGYNEQFFGPGTRLTVL.

This clonotype turned up a few times. The V gene is TRBV6-5, the J gene TRBJ2-7, with unresolved D. Germline CDR1 is MNHEY and CDR2 is SVGAGI. V lost 7 bases, J lost 0 bases, and 13 bases lay in between. The CDR3 is made up of 14 amino acids. The CDR3 protein is CASTLRLLSYEQYF. CDR3 DNA: TGTGCCAGCACCTTGAGACTGCTCTCCTACGAGCAGTACTTC.

The chain carries TRBV7-8 and TRBJ1-2; maybe TRBD1 (6 bases). CDR3 length equals 14 residues. CDR1 and CDR2 (germline): SGHVS, FQNEAQ. V gave up 3 bases and J gave up 8 bases, with 16 bases separating them. The CDR3 loop reads CASSLGARGGGYTF. As DNA, the CDR3 is TGTGCCAGCAGCTTGGGAGCCAGGGGAGGGGGCTACACCTTC.

This clonotype was recorded a few times. Here the CDR3 DNA reads TGCAGTGCTGGCCTCGGGGGGGCTGGCTACACCTTC. As protein: CSAGLGGAGYTF. The chain employs TRBV20-1 and TRBJ1-2, with D perhaps TRBD1 (6 bases). V was pared by 5 bases and J by 7 bases, with 14 bases between. Germline V gene data show CDR1 as DFQATT and CDR2 as SNEGSKA (reference sequence). This CDR3 is built from 12 residues.

This clonotype was seen just once. The V and J genes are TRBV10-3 and TRBJ1-5, with 10 bases identical to TRBD1. The CDR3 is 16 amino acids. Germline values: CDR1 ENHRY, CDR2 SYGVKD. V trimming: 10 bases; J trimming: 6 bases; junction bases outside the gene matches: 15. The CDR3 nucleotides are TGTGCCACCACTTCCTCCGGGACAGGGGTTGCTCAGCCCCAGCATTTT. Protein product: CATTSSGTGVAQPQHF.

In DNA, the CDR3 is TGTGCCAGCAGCTCCCCCAAACAGACCAAATTTGAGCAGTTCTTC. This translates into CASSSPKQTKFEQFF. The chain carries TRBV11-2 and TRBJ2-1; D not resolved. Germline lookup yields CDR1 SGHAT and CDR2 FQNNGV. The CDR3 length is 15 residues. V lost 4 bases, J lost 9 bases, and 19 bases lay in between.

The rearrangement links TRBV7-2 to TRBJ2-7; tentative D call: TRBD1 (6 bases). Germline V gene data show CDR1 as SGHTA and CDR2 as FQGNSA. The CDR3 spans 14 residues. V lost 5 bases and J 3 bases, leaving 14 bases between the germline ends. Here the CDR3 reads CASSPTGNLYEQYF. The CDR3 DNA reads as TGTGCCAGCAGCCCCACAGGGAACCTCTACGAGCAGTACTTC.

The table lists this clonotype with a count of one. The chain uses TRBV21-1 and TRBJ1-2; the table calls TRBD1, which could not be checked here. TRBV21-1 is deemed a pseudogene. The CDR3 is made up of 20 amino acids. Written as DNA, the CDR3 is TGTGCCAGCAGCACCTGTAATTGCCGGGACAGGGCGTCTTCTAACTATGGCTACACCTTC. Its protein is CASSTCNCRDRASSNYGYTF.

The chain recombines TRBV6-2 or TRBV6-3 with TRBJ2-5; 7 bases are a match to TRBD2. V was clipped by 2 bases and J by 5 bases; unmatched bases: 5. CDR3 length equals 14 residues. The germline gives CDR1 MNHEY, CDR2 SVGEGT. The CDR3 DNA sequence: TGTGCCAGCAGTTACCCGACTAGCAGCGAGACCCAGTACTTC. It specifies CASSYPTSSETQYF.

Details on this clonotype: One junction end disagrees with the germline gene, perhaps due to a read error. V and J are TRBV9 and TRBJ1-2; D remains ambiguous. The CDR3 sequence is 13 residues long. Germline lookup yields CDR1 SGDLS and CDR2 YYNGEE. CDR3 nucleotide sequence: TGTGCCAGCAGCGTAGTTGTCAGCTATGGCAACACCTTC. Protein product: CASSVVVSYGNTF. Full variable domain (missing parts from reference TRBV9 and TRBJ1-2): DSGVTQTPKHLITATGQRVTLRCSPRSGDLSVYWYQQSLDQGLQFLIQYYNGEERAKGNILERFSAQQFPDLHSELNLSSLELGDSALYFCASSVVVSYGNTFGSGTRLTVV.

A note on this clonotype: The germline gene is not matched at one end of the junction; a read error may be the cause. The V and J genes are TRBV14 and TRBJ2-5, with no clear D. The CDR3 is made up of 14 amino acids. The germline V gene has CDR1 SGHDN and CDR2 FVKESK. The CDR3 region has the DNA TGTGCCAACAGCCAAGGGAATCTCGCTGAGACCCAGTACTTC. The encoded protein is CANSQGNLAETQYF.

The chain recombines TRBV7-2 with TRBJ1-6; possible D gene TRBD1, 5 bases. The CDR3 length is 17 residues. The V end lost 1 base, the J end lost 7 bases, and 17 bases lay between the germline ends. Germline V gene sequence: CDR1 SGHTA, CDR2 FQGNSA. CDR3 nucleotides: TGTGCCAGCAGCTTAGTAGGGACCCAGCGCTCAAATTCACCCCTCCACTTT. The encoded protein is CASSLVGTQRSNSPLHF.

The chain recombines TRBV28 with TRBJ2-6; no clear D gene. This CDR3 is 15 amino acids long. Trimming removed 7 bases at V and 0 bases at J, with 10 bases between. Germline V gives CDR1 MDHEN, CDR2 SYDVKM. The DNA for the CDR3 is TGTGCCAGCATCCAACGATACTCTGGGGCCAACGTCCTGACTTTC. This translates into CASIQRYSGANVLTF.

The chain employs TRBV6-2 or TRBV6-3 and TRBJ1-1; D perhaps matches TRBD1 (6 bases). The germline V gene has CDR1 MNHEY and CDR2 SVGEGT. Trimming shortened V by 7 bases and J by 5 bases, and 23 bases separated the two germline ends. This CDR3 has 16 amino acids. The DNA of the CDR3 is TGTGCCAGCAATATGGGGGGCAGGGAGGTGGAGACTGAAGCTTTCTTT. Its translation is CASNMGGREVETEAFF.